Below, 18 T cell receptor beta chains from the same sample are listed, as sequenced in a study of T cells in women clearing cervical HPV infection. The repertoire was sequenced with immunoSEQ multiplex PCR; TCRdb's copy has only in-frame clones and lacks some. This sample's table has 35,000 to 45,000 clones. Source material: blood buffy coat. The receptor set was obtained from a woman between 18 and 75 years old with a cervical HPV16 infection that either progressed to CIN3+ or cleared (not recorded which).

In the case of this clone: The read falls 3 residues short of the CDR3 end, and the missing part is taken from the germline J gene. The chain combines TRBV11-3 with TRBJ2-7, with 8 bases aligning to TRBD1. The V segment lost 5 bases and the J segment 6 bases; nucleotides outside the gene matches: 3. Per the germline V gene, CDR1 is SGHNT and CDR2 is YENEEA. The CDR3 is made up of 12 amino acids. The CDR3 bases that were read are TGTGCCAGCAGCCCAGGGACAGGCGAG. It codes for CASSPGTGE. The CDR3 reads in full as CASSPGTGEQYF.

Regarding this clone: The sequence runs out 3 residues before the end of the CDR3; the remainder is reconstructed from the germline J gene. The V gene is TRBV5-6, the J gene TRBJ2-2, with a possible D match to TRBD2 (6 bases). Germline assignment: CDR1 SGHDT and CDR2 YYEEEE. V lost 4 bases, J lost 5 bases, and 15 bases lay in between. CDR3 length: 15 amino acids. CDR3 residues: CASSRRDSGTGELFF. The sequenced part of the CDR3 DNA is TGTGCCAGCAGCCGGCGGGACTCCGGAACCGGGGAG.

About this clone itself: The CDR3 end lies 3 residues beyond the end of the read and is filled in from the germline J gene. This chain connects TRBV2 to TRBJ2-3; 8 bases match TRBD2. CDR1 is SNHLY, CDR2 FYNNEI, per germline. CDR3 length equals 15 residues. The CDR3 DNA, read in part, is TGTGCCAGCAAACAACTAGCGGCCGTCCAAGAGACG. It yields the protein CASKQLAAVQET. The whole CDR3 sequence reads CASKQLAAVQETQYF.

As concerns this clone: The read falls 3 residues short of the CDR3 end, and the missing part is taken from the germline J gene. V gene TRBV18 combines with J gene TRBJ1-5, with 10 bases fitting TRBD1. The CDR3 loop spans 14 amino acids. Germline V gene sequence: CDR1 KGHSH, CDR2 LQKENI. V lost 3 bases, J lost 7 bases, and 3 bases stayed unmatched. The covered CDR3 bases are TGTGCCAGCTCACCGACAGGGGGCACGCAGCCC. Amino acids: CASSPTGGTQP. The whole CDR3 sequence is CASSPTGGTQPQHF.

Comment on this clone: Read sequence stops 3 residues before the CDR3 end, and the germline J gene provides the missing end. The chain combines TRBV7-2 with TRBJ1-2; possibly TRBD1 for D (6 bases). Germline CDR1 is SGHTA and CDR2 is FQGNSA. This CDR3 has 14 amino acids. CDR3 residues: CASSRQQGTDTYTF. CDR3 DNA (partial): TGTGCCAGCAGCAGACAACAGGGTACGGATACC.

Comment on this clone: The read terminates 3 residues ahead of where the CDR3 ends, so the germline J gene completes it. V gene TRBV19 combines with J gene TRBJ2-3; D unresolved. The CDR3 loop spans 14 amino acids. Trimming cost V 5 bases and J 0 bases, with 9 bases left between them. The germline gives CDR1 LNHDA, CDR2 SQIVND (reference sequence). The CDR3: CASSVGGSTDTQYF. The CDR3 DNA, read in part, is TGTGCCAGTAGTGTCGGCGGTAGCACAGATACG.

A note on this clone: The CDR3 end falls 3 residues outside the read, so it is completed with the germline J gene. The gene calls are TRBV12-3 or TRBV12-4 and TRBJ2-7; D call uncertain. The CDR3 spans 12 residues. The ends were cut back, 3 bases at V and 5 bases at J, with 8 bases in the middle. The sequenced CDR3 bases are TGTGCCAGCAGTTTCGGTTTAAACGAG. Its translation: CASSFGLNE. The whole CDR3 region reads CASSFGLNEQYF.

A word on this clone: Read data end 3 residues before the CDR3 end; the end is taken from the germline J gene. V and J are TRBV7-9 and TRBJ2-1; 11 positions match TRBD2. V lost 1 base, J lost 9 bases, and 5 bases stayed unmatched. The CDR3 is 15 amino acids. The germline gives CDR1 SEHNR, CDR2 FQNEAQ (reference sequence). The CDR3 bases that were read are TGTGCCAGCAGCTTAGTCACTAGCGGGAGTGGTGAG. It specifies CASSLVTSGSGE. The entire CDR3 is CASSLVTSGSGEQFF.

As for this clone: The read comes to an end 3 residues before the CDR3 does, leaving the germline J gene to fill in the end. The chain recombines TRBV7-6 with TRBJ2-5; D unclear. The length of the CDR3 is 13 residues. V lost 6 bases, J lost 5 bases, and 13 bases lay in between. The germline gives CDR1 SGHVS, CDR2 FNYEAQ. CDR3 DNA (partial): TGTGCCAGCAGTCTAAGCAGAGCGGAGACC. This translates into CASSLSRAET. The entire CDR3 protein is CASSLSRAETQYF.

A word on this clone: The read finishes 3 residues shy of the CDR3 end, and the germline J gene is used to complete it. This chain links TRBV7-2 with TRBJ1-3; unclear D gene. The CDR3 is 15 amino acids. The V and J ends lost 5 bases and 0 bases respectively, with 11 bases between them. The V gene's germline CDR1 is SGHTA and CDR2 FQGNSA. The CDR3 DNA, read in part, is TGTGCCAGCAGCCAAACAGCTCTCTCTGGAAACACC. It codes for CASSQTALSGNT. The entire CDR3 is CASSQTALSGNTIYF. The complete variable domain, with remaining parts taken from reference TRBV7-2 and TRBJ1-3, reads GAGVSQSPSNKVTEKGKDVELRCDPISGHTALYWYRQSLGQGLEFLIYFQGNSAPDKSGLPSDRFSAERTGGSVSTLTIQRTQQEDSAVYLCASSQTALSGNTIYFGEGSWLTVV.

The CDR3 loop is CASSLAQEDTQYF. The DNA read from the CDR3 is TGTGCCAGCAGCTTAGCCCAGGAAGATACG. The genes are TRBV11-3 and TRBJ2-3; D is unresolved. The sequence runs out 3 residues before the end of the CDR3; the remainder is reconstructed from the germline J gene. V was shortened by 1 base and J by 5 bases, with 7 bases between the two germline ends. Germline V CDR1 and CDR2: SGHNT, YENEEA. The CDR3 is made up of 13 amino acids. Drawing the rest from reference TRBV11-3 and TRBJ2-3, the complete variable domain is EAGVVQSPRYKIIEKKQPVAFWCNPISGHNTLYWYLQNLGQGPELLIRYENEEAVDDSQLPKDRFSAERLKGVDSTLKIQPAELGDSAVYLCASSLAQEDTQYFGPGTRLTVL.

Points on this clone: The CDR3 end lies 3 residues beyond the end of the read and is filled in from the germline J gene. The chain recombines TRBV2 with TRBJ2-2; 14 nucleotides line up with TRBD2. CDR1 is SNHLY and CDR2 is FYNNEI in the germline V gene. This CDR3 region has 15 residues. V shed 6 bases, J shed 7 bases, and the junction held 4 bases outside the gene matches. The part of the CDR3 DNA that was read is TGTGCCAGCAGGAGACTAGCGGGAGGGGTCGGGGAG. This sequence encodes CASRRLAGGVGE. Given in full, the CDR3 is CASRRLAGGVGELFF.

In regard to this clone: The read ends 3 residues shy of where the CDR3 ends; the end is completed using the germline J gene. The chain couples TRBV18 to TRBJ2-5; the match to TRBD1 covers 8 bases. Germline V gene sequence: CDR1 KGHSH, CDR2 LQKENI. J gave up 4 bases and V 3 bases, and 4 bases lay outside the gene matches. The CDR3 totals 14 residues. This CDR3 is CASSPVTGGETQYF. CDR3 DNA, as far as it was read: TGTGCCAGCTCACCGGTAACAGGGGGAGAGACC.

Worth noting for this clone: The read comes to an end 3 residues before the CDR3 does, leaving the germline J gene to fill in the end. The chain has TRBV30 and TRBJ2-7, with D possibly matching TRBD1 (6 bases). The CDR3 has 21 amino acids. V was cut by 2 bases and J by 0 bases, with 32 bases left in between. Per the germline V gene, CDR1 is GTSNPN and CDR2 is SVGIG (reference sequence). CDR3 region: CAWSLGRGVRRVVRSSYEQYF. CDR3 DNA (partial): TGTGCCTGGAGTCTGGGCAGGGGAGTCCGCCGAGTCGTTCGGAGCTCCTACGAG.

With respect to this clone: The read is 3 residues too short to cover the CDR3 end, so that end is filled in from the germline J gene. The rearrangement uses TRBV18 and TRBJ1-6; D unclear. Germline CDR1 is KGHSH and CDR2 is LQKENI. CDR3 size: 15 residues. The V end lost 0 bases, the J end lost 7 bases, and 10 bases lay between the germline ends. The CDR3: CASSPPEGGNSPLHF. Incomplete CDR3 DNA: TGTGCCAGCTCACCACCGGAGGGTGGCAATTCACCC. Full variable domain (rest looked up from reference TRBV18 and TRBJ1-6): NAGVMQNPRHLVRRRGQEARLRCSPMKGHSHVYWYRQLPEEGLKFMVYLQKENIIDESGMPKERFSAEFPKEGPSILRIQQVVRGDSAAYFCASSPPEGGNSPLHFGNGTRLTVT.

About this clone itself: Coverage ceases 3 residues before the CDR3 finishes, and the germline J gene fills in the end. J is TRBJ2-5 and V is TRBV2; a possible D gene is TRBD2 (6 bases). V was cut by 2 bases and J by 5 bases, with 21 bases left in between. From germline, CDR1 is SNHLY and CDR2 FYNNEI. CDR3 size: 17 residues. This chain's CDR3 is CASSESILAPGWETQYF. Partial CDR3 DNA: TGTGCCAGCAGTGAAAGTATACTAGCACCGGGTTGGGAGACC.

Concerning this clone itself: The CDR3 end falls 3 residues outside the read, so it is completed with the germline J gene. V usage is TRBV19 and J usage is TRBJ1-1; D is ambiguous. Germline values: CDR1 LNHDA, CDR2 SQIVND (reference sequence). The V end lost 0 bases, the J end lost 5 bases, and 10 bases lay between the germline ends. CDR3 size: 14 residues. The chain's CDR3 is CASSIDRPGTEAFF. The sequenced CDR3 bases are TGTGCCAGTAGTATAGATCGACCGGGGACTGAA.

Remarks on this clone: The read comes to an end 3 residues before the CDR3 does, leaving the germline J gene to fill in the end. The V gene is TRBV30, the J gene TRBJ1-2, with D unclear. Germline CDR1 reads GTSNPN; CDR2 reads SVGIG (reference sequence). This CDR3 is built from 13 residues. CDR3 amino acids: CAWSKTVLYDYTF. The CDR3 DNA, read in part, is TGTGCCTGGAGCAAAACGGTCCTCTACGAC.